The subject of this entry is one T cell receptor (beta chain). The sample holds a few counts of this clonotype. No cognate antigen has been identified for it. One base away there is no much larger clone; base qualities are not given. Spanning cysteine to phenylalanine, the CDR3 consists of 17 amino acids. Of all the DNA, just the CDR3 is kept, 51 bases in frame from base 1. Germline trimming: 5 bases from V, 0 bases from J; junction bases outside gene matches: 8. The germline V gene (reference sequence) provides CDR1 SEHNR and CDR2 FQNEAQ. This was a case-control study nested in a cohort of healthcare workers in London, UK, who had nasopharyngeal swab PCR tests and blood samples taken every week. Healthcare workers were enrolled in the week of the UK lockdown, from 23 to 31 March 2020, and were followed every week for up to roughly 15 weeks. The data derive from a study of early T cells in non-severe SARS-CoV-2 infection listed by TCRdb under 2021. Study-wide context: Because TCR sequencing was done on bulk RNA from unsorted whole blood, the alpha and beta chains could not be paired.

The library relied on 5' RACE. Sequenced on a NextSeq 500. To correct for sequencing error and PCR bias, the TCR library protocol tagged individual cDNA molecules with unique molecular identifiers. TCR alpha and beta chains were both sequenced, and the abundances of alpha and beta sequences in each sample were closely correlated with each other. In the source study's methods: Decombinator V4 was used to perform V gene, J gene and CDR3 annotation of TCR sequences. TCRs were defined as expanded if a significant change between any two time points was detected under a Poisson model with p below 0.0001. TCR abundances were normalised to the total number of TCRs sequenced per sample and expressed as counts per million. TRAV1-2 paired with TRAJ12, TRAJ20 or TRAJ33 defined MAIT TCRs, while TRAV10 paired with TRAJ18 defined iNKT TCRs. VDJdb, accessed 1 November 2021, was searched for CMV, EBV and SARS-CoV-2 annotated TCRs, excluding TCRs annotated for multiple antigens. TCRdb took the public reads, trimmed them with fastp at Q25, ran MiXCR for clone calling and kept in-frame beta chains. Rows are combined by CDR3 protein, so each entry shows the most common genes and DNA. V and J calls and clone size were set by TCRdb, not the authors. For this sample there are about 56,000 distinct CDR3 sequences; more than 9% appear just once. The ten biggest clones cover around 6.3% of the sample.

Beyond this particular receptor, the publication reports: Matching against VDJdb was skewed toward anti-spike CD8 responses, likely underestimated virus-specific expansions, and missed private and CD4 specificities.

Sequencing used whole blood. The clonotype originates from an adult who was a healthcare worker with PCR-confirmed SARS-CoV-2 infection or an uninfected control (not recorded which). The chain is encoded by TRBV7-9 joined to TRBJ2-3, with 10 central nucleotides matching TRBD2. The CDR3: CASSPRLTSGSTDTQYF. The DNA is TGTGCCAGCAGCCCCCGCCTGACTAGCGGGAGCACAGATACGCAGTATTTT.